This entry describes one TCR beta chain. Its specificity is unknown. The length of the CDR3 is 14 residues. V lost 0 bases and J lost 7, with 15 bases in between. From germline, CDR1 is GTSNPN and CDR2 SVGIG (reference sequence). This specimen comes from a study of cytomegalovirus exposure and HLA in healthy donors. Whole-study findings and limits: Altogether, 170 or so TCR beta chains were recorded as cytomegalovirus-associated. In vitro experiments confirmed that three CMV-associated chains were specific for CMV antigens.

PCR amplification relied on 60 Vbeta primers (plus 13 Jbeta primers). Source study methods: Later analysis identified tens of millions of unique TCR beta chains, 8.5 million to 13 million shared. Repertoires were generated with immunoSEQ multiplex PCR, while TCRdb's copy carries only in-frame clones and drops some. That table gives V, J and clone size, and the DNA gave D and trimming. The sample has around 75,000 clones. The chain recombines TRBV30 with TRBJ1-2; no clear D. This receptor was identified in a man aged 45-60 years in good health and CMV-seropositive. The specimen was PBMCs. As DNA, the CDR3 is TGTGCCTGGAGTGTCGGAGGGTCTAGACGTGGCTACACCTTC. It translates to CAWSVGGSRRGYTF.